This T cell receptor (beta chain) was observed in a study of cytomegalovirus exposure and HLA in healthy donors. General study points: As a later analysis revealed, the rate of TCR association differed by HLA locus, with DRB1 most and HLA-C fewest. Associated with HLA alleles at 0.05 false discovery rate in a later analysis were about 17,000 TCR beta sequences.

PCR primers comprised 60 Vbeta and 13 Jbeta primers. The data were produced by immunoSEQ multiplex PCR, yet TCRdb's version contains in-frame clones alone and is incomplete. This table holds more than 200,000 clones, over 75% found once. As for this clone: The antigen is not known.

The CDR3 spans 12 residues. Germline CDR1 and CDR2: SGHTA and FQGNSA. The V and J ends lost 5 bases and 5 bases respectively, with 9 bases between them. This TCR was recovered from a male donor in good health and CMV-seronegative. The sample taken for sequencing was PBMCs. The chain recombines TRBV7-2 with TRBJ2-5; D unclear. CDR3 DNA: TGTGCCAGCAGCCGAAGCTATGAGACCCAGTACTTC. As protein: CASSRSYETQYF.